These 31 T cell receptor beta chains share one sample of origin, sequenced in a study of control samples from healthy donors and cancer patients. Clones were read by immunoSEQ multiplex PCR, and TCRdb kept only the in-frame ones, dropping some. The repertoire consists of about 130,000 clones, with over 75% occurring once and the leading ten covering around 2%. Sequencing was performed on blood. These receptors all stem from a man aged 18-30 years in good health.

The CDR3 here is CASSRPGSSYEQYF. CDR3 bases: TGTGCCAGTAGTAGGCCGGGGAGCTCCTACGAGCAGTACTTC. The chain employs TRBV19 and TRBJ2-7; a possible D gene is TRBD2 (5 bases). Germline values: CDR1 LNHDA, CDR2 SQIVND (reference sequence). The CDR3 spans 14 residues. The ends were cut back, 4 bases at V and 0 bases at J, with 10 bases in the middle.

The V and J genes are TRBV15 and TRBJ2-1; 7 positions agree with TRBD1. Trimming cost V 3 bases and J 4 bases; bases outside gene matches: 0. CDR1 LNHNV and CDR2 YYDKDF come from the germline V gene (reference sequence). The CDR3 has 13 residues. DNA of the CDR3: TGTGCCACCAGCAGGGGACAGTACAATGAGCAGTTCTTC. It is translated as CATSRGQYNEQFF.

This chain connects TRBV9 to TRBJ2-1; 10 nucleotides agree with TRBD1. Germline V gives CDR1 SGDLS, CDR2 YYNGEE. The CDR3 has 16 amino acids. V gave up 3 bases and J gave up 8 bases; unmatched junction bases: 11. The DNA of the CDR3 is TGTGCCAGCAGCGCTCAACGGGACAGGGGAAGGGATGAGCAGTTCTTC. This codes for CASSAQRDRGRDEQFF.

The CDR3 is CASGLSGGDGGYTF. In DNA form, the CDR3 reads TGTGCCAGCGGCCTTAGTGGGGGGGACGGGGGCTACACCTTC. This chain links TRBV7-2 with TRBJ1-2; D may be TRBD1 (5 bases). The CDR3 length is 14 residues. V dropped 8 bases and J dropped 8 bases, with 21 bases sitting between them. In germline, CDR1 is SGHTA, CDR2 FQGNSA.

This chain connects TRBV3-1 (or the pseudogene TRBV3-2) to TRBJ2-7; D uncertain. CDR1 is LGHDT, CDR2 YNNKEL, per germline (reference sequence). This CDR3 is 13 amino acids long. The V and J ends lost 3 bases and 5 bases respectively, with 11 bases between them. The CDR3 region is CASSHPSPNEQYF. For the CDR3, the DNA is TGTGCCAGCAGCCACCCTTCTCCTAACGAGCAGTACTTC.

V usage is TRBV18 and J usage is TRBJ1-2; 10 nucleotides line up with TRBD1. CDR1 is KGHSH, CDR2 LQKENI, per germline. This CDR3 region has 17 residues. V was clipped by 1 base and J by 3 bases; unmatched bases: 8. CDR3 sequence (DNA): TGTGCCAGCTCACCACGACAGGGGGCGGGATTGGACTATGGCTACACCTTC. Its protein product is CASSPRQGAGLDYGYTF.

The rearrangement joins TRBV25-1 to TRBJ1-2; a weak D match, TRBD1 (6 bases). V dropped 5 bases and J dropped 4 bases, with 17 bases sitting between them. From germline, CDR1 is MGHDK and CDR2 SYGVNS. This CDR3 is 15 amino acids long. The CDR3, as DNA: TGTGCCAGCAGTTTACCGGGACAACTTATCTATGGCTACACCTTC. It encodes CASSLPGQLIYGYTF.

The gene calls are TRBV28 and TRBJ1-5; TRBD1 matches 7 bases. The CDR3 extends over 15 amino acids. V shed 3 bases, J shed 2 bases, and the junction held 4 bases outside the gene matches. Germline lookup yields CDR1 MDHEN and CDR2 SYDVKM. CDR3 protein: CASSLETGGNQPQHF. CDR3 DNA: TGTGCCAGCAGTTTGGAAACAGGGGGCAATCAGCCCCAGCATTTT.

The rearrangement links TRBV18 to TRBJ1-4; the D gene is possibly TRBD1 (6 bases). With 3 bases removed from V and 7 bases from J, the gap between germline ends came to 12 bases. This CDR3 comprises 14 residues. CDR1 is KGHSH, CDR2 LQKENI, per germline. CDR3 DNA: TGTGCCAGCTCACCTAAAGGACAGACTGAAAAACTGTTTTTT. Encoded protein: CASSPKGQTEKLFF.

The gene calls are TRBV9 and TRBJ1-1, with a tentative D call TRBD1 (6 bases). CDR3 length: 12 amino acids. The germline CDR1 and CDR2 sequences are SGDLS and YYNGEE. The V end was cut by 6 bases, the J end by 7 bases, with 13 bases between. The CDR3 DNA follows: TGTGCCAGCACCACATCCAGGGGTGAAGCTTTCTTT. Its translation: CASTTSRGEAFF. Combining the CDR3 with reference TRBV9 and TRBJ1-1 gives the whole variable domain DSGVTQTPKHLITATGQRVTLRCSPRSGDLSVYWYQQSLDQGLQFLIQYYNGEERAKGNILERFSAQQFPDLHSELNLSSLELGDSALYFCASTTSRGEAFFGQGTRLTVV.

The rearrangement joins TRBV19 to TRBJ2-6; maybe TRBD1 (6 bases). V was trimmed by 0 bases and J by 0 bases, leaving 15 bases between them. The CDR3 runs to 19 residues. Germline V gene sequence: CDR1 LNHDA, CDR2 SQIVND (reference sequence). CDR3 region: CASSIDPNRESSGANVLTF. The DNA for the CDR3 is TGTGCCAGTAGTATAGATCCGAACAGGGAGTCCTCTGGGGCCAACGTCCTGACTTTC.

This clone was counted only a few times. The DNA of the CDR3 is TGTGCCAGCAGCCGCCGGGACAGGAACACTGAAGCTTTCTTT. Its translation is CASSRRDRNTEAFF. The genes are TRBV5-6 and TRBJ1-1, with 7 bases aligning to TRBD1. This CDR3 contains 14 residues. Germline loops: CDR1 SGHDT, CDR2 YYEEEE. Germline trimming cut 4 bases from V and 1 base from J; bases unmatched to any gene: 4.

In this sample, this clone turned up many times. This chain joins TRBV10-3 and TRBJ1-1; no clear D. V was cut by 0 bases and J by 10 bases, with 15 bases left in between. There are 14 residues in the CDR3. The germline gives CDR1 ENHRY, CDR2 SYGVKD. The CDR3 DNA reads TGTGCCATCAGTGAGTCGGAAGGGATGGTCGGAGCTTTCTTT. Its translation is CAISESEGMVGAFF.

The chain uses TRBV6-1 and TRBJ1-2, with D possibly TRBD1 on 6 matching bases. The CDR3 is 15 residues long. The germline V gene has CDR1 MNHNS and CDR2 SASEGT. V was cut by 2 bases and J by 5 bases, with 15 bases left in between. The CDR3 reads CASSESHRVGYGYTF. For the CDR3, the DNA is TGTGCCAGCAGTGAATCCCACAGGGTTGGATATGGCTACACCTTC.

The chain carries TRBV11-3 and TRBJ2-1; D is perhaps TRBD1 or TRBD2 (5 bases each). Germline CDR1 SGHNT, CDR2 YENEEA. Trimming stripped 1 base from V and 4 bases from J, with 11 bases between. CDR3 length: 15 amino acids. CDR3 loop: CASSLGGTEYNEQFF. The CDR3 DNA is TGTGCCAGCAGCTTAGGGGGGACCGAGTACAATGAGCAGTTCTTC.

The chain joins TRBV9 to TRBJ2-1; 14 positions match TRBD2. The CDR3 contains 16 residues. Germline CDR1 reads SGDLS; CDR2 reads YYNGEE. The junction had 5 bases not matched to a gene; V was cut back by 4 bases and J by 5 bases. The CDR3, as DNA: TGTGCCAGCAGCCTAGGACTAGCGGGAGGCGACAATGAGCAGTTCTTC. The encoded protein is CASSLGLAGGDNEQFF.

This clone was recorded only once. This CDR3 reads CASSPLGRNTEAFF. The CDR3 coding sequence is TGTGCCAGCAGCCCGCTGGGACGGAACACTGAAGCTTTCTTT. This chain uses TRBV7-8 with TRBJ1-1, with D possibly being TRBD1 (5 bases). Germline assignment: CDR1 SGHVS and CDR2 FQNEAQ. The length of the CDR3 is 14 residues. Between the trimmed V and J ends, which lost 5 bases and 1 base, there was a span of 11 bases.

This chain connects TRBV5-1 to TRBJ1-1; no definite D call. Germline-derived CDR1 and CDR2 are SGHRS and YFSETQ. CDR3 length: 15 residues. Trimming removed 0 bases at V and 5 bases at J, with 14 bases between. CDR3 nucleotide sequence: TGCGCCAGCAGCTTGGGAACCCGGGAGGGAACTGAAGCTTTCTTT. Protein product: CASSLGTREGTEAFF.

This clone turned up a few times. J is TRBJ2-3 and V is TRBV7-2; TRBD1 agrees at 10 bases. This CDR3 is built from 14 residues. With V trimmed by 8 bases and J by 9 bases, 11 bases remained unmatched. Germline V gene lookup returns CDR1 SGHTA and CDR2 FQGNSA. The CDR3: CASSPRQGALTQYF. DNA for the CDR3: TGTGCCAGCTCCCCTAGACAGGGGGCACTCACGCAGTATTTT.

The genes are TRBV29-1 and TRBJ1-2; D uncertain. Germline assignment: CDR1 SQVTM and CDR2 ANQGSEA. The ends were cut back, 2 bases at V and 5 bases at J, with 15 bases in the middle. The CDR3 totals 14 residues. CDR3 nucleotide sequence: TGCAGCGTTGAACCCCGCCAGTGGGCATATGGCTACACCTTC. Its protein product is CSVEPRQWAYGYTF.

The CDR3 DNA is TGTGCCAGCCGTAGACCGAGGGGGGGAAATCAGCCCCAGCATTTT. It codes for CASRRPRGGNQPQHF. The chain couples TRBV28 to TRBJ1-5, with D possibly TRBD1 on 6 matching bases. Germline V gene data show CDR1 as MDHEN and CDR2 as SYDVKM. V lost 8 bases and J lost 4, with 18 bases in between. The CDR3 spans 15 residues.

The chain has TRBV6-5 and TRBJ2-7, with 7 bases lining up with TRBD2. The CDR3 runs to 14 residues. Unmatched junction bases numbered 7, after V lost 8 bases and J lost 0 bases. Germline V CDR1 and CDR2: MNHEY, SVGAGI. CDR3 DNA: TGTGCCAGCCATCCTGGCGGGAGCTCCTACGAGCAGTACTTC. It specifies CASHPGGSSYEQYF.

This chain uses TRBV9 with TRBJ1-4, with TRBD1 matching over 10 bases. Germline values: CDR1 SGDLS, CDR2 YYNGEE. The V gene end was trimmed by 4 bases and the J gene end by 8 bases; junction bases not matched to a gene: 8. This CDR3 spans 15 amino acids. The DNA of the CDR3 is TGTGCCAGCAGCCCCCGGACAGGGGGGGAGGAAAAACTGTTTTTT. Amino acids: CASSPRTGGEEKLFF.

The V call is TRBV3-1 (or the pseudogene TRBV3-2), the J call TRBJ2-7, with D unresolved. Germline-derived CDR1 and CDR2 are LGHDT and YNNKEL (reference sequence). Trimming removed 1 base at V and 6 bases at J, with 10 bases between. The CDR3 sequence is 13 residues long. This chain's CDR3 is CASSQGSRVEQYF. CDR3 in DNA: TGTGCCAGCAGCCAAGGGTCTCGGGTCGAGCAGTACTTC.

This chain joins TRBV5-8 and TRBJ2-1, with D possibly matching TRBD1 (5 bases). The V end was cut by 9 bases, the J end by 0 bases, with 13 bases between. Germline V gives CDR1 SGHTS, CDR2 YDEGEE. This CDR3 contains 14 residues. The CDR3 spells CANRRGYSYNEQFF. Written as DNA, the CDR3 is TGTGCCAACCGTAGGGGCTACTCCTACAATGAGCAGTTCTTC. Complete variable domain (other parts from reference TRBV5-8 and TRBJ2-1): EAGVTQSPTHLIKTRGQQATLRCSPISGHTSVYWYQQALGLGLQFLLWYDEGEERNRGNFPPRFSGRQFPNYSSELNVNALELEDSALYLCANRRGYSYNEQFFGPGTRLTVL.

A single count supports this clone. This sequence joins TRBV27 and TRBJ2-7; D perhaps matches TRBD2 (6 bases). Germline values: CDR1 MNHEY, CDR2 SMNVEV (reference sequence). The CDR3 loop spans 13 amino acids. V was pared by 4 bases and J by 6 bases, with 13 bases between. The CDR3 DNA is TGTGCCAGCAGTTCCAACCAGGGAGGCGAGCAGTACTTC. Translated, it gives CASSSNQGGEQYF.

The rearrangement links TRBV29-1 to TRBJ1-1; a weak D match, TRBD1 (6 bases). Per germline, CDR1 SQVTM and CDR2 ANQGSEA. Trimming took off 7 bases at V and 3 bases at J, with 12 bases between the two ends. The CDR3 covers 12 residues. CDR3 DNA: TGCAGCGATCGCAGGGGTTACACTGAAGCTTTCTTT. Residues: CSDRRGYTEAFF. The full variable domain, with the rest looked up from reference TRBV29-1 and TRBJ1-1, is SAVISQKPSRDICQRGTSLTIQCQVDSQVTMMFWYRQQPGQSLTLIATANQGSEATYESGFVIDKFPISRPNLTFSTLTVSNMSPEDSSIYLCSDRRGYTEAFFGQGTRLTVV.

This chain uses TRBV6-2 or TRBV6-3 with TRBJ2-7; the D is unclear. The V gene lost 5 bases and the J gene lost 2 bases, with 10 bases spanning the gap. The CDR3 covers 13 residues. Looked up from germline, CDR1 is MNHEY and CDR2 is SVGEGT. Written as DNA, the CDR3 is TGTGCCAGCAGTGACACCCAGGCCTACGAGCAGTACTTC. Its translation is CASSDTQAYEQYF.

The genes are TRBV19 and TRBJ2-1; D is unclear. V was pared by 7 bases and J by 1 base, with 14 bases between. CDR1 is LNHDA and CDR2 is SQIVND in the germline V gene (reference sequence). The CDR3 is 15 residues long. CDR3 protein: CASKVKARSYNEQFF. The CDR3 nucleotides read TGTGCCAGTAAGGTAAAGGCCCGATCCTACAATGAGCAGTTCTTC.

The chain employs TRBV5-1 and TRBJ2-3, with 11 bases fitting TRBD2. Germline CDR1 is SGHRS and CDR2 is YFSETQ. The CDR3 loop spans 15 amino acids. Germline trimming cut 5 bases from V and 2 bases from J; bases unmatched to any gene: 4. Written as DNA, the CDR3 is TGCGCCAGCAGACTAGCGGGAGAACCCACAGATACGCAGTATTTT. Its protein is CASRLAGEPTDTQYF. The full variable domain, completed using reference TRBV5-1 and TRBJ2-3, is KAGVTQTPRYLIKTRGQQVTLSCSPISGHRSVSWYQQTPGQGLQFLFEYFSETQRNKGNFPGRFSGRQFSNSRSEMNVSTLELGDSALYLCASRLAGEPTDTQYFGPGTRLTVL.

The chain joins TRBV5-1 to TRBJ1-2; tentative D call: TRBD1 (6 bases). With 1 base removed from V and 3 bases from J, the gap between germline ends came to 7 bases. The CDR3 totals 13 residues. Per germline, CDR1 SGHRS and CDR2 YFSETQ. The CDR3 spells CASSLKGDYGYTF. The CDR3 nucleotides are TGCGCCAGCAGCTTGAAGGGGGACTATGGCTACACCTTC.